The 26 T cell receptor beta chains in this list originate from one sample, sequenced in a study of radiation and T cells in renal cell carcinoma. Documented time point: blood 4 weeks post-SBRT, at nephrectomy. Described treatment: 15 Gy SBRT to primary tumor, nephrectomy 4 weeks later. Clones were read by immunoSEQ multiplex PCR, and TCRdb kept only the in-frame ones, dropping some. The table has just under 150,000 clones, approximately 86% seen once; the top ten hold around a sixth. The sample in question was blood, obtained from a patient whose treatment included radiotherapy and nephrectomy. The receptor source for this set is a woman aged 45-60 years with renal cell carcinoma.

The chain employs TRBV5-4 and TRBJ2-5; 7 bases align to TRBD2. The germline V gene has CDR1 SGHNT and CDR2 YYREEE (reference sequence). There are 16 residues in the CDR3. V lost 8 bases, J lost 2 bases, and 15 bases stayed unmatched. CDR3 sequence (DNA): TGTGCCAGTGGGGAGGGCGCCGCCCAAAATCAAGAGACCCAGTACTTC. Residues: CASGEGAAQNQETQYF.

The V gene is TRBV5-4, the J gene TRBJ2-4; 9 bases are a match to TRBD2. The trim removed 0 bases at V and 6 bases at J, leaving 13 bases unmatched. The CDR3 extends over 18 amino acids. In germline, CDR1 is SGHNT, CDR2 YYREEE (reference sequence). The CDR3 here is CASSLGSGRGGGGNIQYF. The CDR3 DNA is TGTGCCAGCAGCTTGGGTAGCGGGAGAGGGGGAGGGGGAAACATTCAGTACTTC.

This clone was found once. The chain couples TRBV19 to TRBJ2-1; D is perhaps TRBD1 or TRBD2 (5 bases each). The ends were cut back, 6 bases at V and 6 bases at J, with 21 bases in the middle. Germline loops: CDR1 LNHDA, CDR2 SQIVND (reference sequence). The CDR3 length is 16 residues. CDR3 sequence reads: CASSGLPSGRSNEQFF. The DNA of the CDR3 is TGTGCCAGTAGCGGCCTGCCGTCGGGGCGCTCCAATGAGCAGTTCTTC.

There are many counts of this clone. The V and J genes are TRBV28 and TRBJ2-7, with 7 bases aligning to TRBD1. Germline V CDR1 and CDR2: MDHEN, SYDVKM. The trim removed 5 bases at V and 0 bases at J, leaving 10 bases unmatched. This CDR3 has 16 residues. CDR3 DNA sequence: TGTGCCAGCAGTACCGTAGGGGGCTACGTCTCCTACGAGCAGTACTTC. Translating gives CASSTVGGYVSYEQYF.

The chain joins TRBV5-4 to TRBJ2-7; D not resolved. The ends were cut back, 4 bases at V and 6 bases at J, with 14 bases in the middle. CDR1 and CDR2 (germline): SGHNT, YYREEE (reference sequence). The CDR3 spans 13 residues. This chain's CDR3 is CASSPVRTGEQYF. The CDR3 DNA reads as TGTGCCAGCAGCCCGGTTCGAACGGGCGAGCAGTACTTC. Looking up the rest from reference TRBV5-4 and TRBJ2-7 gives the full variable domain: ETGVTQSPTHLIKTRGQQVTLRCSSQSGHNTVSWYQQALGQGPQFIFQYYREEENGRGNFPPRFSGLQFPNYSSELNVNALELDDSALYLCASSPVRTGEQYFGPGTRLTVT.

V gene TRBV5-6 combines with J gene TRBJ2-7, with a tentative D call TRBD1 (5 bases). The V and J ends lost 4 bases and 0 bases respectively, with 11 bases between them. This CDR3 is 14 amino acids long. Germline V gene sequence: CDR1 SGHDT, CDR2 YYEEEE. The CDR3 coding sequence is TGTGCCAGCAGCGTGAGGCAGGGCTCCTACGAGCAGTACTTC. Translating gives CASSVRQGSYEQYF.

The chain combines TRBV10-3 with TRBJ1-1, with D tentatively TRBD1 (5 bases). The CDR3 is 13 residues long. V shed 5 bases and J shed 1 base, with 8 bases lying between them. CDR1 and CDR2 (germline): ENHRY, SYGVKD. The CDR3 DNA is TGTGCCATCAGTCTGACAGAGAACACTGAAGCTTTCTTT. It encodes CAISLTENTEAFF.

CDR3 protein: CATSDRGYSGNTIYF. CDR3 bases: TGTGCCACCAGTGACAGGGGATACTCTGGAAACACCATATATTTT. The chain recombines TRBV7-9 with TRBJ1-3; 8 bases align to TRBD1. The CDR3 covers 15 residues. Germline CDR1 is SEHNR and CDR2 is FQNEAQ (reference sequence). Unmatched junction bases numbered 8, after V lost 10 bases and J lost 0 bases.

This chain joins TRBV30 and TRBJ1-2; the D gene is possibly TRBD1 (6 bases). CDR3 size: 13 residues. The ends were cut back, 1 base at V and 7 bases at J, with 13 bases in the middle. CDR1 is GTSNPN and CDR2 is SVGIG in the germline V gene (reference sequence). DNA for the CDR3: TGTGCCTGGAGTGACCCTACAGGGAGTGGCTACACCTTC. Its protein is CAWSDPTGSGYTF.

The CDR3 spells CASSFGTDEAFF. The CDR3 DNA sequence: TGTGCCAGCAGCTTCGGGACAGATGAAGCTTTCTTT. The chain has TRBV9 and TRBJ1-1; 7 bases are a match to TRBD1. The CDR3 runs 12 residues. From germline, CDR1 is SGDLS and CDR2 YYNGEE. V lost 4 bases, J lost 7 bases, and 4 bases stayed unmatched.

The sample holds a few counts of this clone. V usage is TRBV28 and J usage is TRBJ1-3, with a possible D match to TRBD1 (5 bases). Between the trimmed V and J ends, which lost 6 bases and 0 bases, there was a span of 12 bases. The CDR3 loop spans 15 amino acids. Germline assignment: CDR1 MDHEN and CDR2 SYDVKM. As DNA, the CDR3 is TGTGCCAGCAGGCTCGGGGCAAGCTCTGGAAACACCATATATTTT. It encodes CASRLGASSGNTIYF.

The V gene is TRBV5-4, the J gene TRBJ2-3; no reliable D call. This CDR3 has 14 amino acids. V shed 4 bases and J shed 0 bases, with 9 bases lying between them. Germline lookup yields CDR1 SGHNT and CDR2 YYREEE (reference sequence). CDR3 in DNA: TGTGCCAGCAGCAATCCCAAAAGCACAGATACGCAGTATTTT. Translated: CASSNPKSTDTQYF.

The V and J genes are TRBV11-3 and TRBJ2-7, with D possibly called TRBD1 or TRBD2 (7 bases each). The ends were cut back, 7 bases at V and 3 bases at J, with 13 bases in the middle. This CDR3 has 13 residues. CDR1 SGHNT and CDR2 YENEEA come from the germline V gene. The CDR3 region has the DNA TGTGCCAGCACCGCAGGGGGGGGCTACGAGCAGTACTTC. Its translation is CASTAGGGYEQYF.

The chain couples TRBV11-3 to TRBJ2-2; TRBD2 is a possible D gene (7 bases). The CDR3 has 14 residues. CDR1 and CDR2 (germline): SGHNT, YENEEA. Between the trimmed V and J ends, which lost 10 bases and 7 bases, there was a span of 19 bases. The CDR3, as DNA: TGTGCCACAGCGCCCGGGGGGCGTAACGGGGAGCTGTTTTTT. Amino acid sequence: CATAPGGRNGELFF.

The genes are TRBV7-2 and TRBJ1-2, with TRBD1 identical over 12 bases. The germline gives CDR1 SGHTA, CDR2 FQGNSA. With 6 bases clipped from V and 8 bases from J, the junction kept 7 bases outside the gene matches. This CDR3 has 14 amino acids. CDR3 loop: CASSHRDRGRGYTF. The CDR3 DNA follows: TGTGCCAGCAGTCACCGGGACAGGGGGCGCGGCTACACCTTC.

This clone was seen a single time. Within the sample, other DNA sequences also encode this same CDR3. This chain uses TRBV9 with TRBJ2-3; maybe TRBD2 (5 bases). V lost 2 bases to trimming and J lost 1 base, with 5 bases between them. The CDR3 is made up of 13 amino acids. CDR1 is SGDLS, CDR2 YYNGEE, per germline. For the CDR3, the DNA is TGTGCCAGCAGCGTCGGGGGCACAGATACGCAGTATTTT. Protein product: CASSVGGTDTQYF.

This rearrangement joins TRBV19 to TRBJ1-1; 8 positions match TRBD1. V was clipped by 3 bases and J by 11 bases; unmatched bases: 11. Germline CDR1 is LNHDA and CDR2 is SQIVND (reference sequence). This CDR3 region has 14 residues. The CDR3 reads CASSIGDKQGVAFF. In DNA, the CDR3 is TGTGCCAGTAGTATCGGGGATAAACAGGGGGTCGCTTTCTTT.

Points on this clone: This specimen includes other DNA sequences encoding the same CDR3. V and J are TRBV19 and TRBJ2-7, with 7 bases fitting TRBD2. In germline, CDR1 is LNHDA, CDR2 SQIVND (reference sequence). The CDR3 covers 15 residues. The V and J ends lost 1 base and 0 bases, in that order; junction bases with no gene match: 3. DNA for the CDR3: TGTGCCAGTAGTATAGCTGGGGGGGGCTCCTACGAGCAGTACTTC. It encodes CASSIAGGGSYEQYF.

The chain links TRBV18 to TRBJ2-7; TRBD1 might be the D (5 bases). Germline V gene data show CDR1 as KGHSH and CDR2 as LQKENI. V lost 6 bases and J 0 bases, leaving 12 bases between the germline ends. The CDR3 runs 14 residues. CDR3 nucleotide sequence: TGTGCCAGCTCCTCCCCGACAGTCTCCTACGAGCAGTACTTC. It is translated as CASSSPTVSYEQYF.

This chain links TRBV7-8 with TRBJ1-1, with D tentatively TRBD1 (6 bases). Per germline, CDR1 SGHVS and CDR2 FQNEAQ. The ends were cut back, 1 base at V and 8 bases at J, with 14 bases in the middle. This CDR3 region has 14 residues. The CDR3 sequence is CASSLDLGGAEAFF. As DNA, the CDR3 is TGTGCCAGCAGCTTAGATCTTGGGGGGGCCGAAGCTTTCTTT. The whole variable domain, filled in from reference TRBV7-8 and TRBJ1-1, reads GAGVSQSPRYKVAKRGQDVALRCDPISGHVSLFWYQQALGQGPEFLTYFQNEAQLDKSGLPSDRFFAERPEGSVSTLKIQRTQQEDSAVYLCASSLDLGGAEAFFGQGTRLTVV.

This rearrangement joins TRBV2 to TRBJ1-2; no clear D. Germline V gene lookup returns CDR1 SNHLY and CDR2 FYNNEI. Trimming pared 10 bases from V and 4 bases from J, leaving 16 bases between. The CDR3 runs to 13 residues. CDR3 sequence reads: CATNGILTYGYTF. CDR3 DNA: TGTGCCACAAACGGAATCTTAACCTATGGCTACACCTTC.

This clone has just a few counts. This chain joins TRBV6-1 and TRBJ2-3, with 8 nucleotides matching TRBD1. The CDR3 loop spans 16 amino acids. The junction had 6 bases not matched to a gene; V was cut back by 0 bases and J by 4 bases. Per the germline V gene, CDR1 is MNHNS and CDR2 is SASEGT. The CDR3 region has the DNA TGTGCCAGCAGTGAAGCGGTGGCGACAGGGGCAGATACGCAGTATTTT. It translates to CASSEAVATGADTQYF.

This clone showed up just once. The J gene is TRBJ2-5, the V gene TRBV11-2; tentative D call: TRBD1 (5 bases). Trimming removed 0 bases at V and 0 bases at J, with 5 bases between. Germline V gives CDR1 SGHAT, CDR2 FQNNGV. The CDR3 is 14 residues long. Here the CDR3 DNA reads TGTGCCAGCAGCTTAGACAGGGACCAAGAGACCCAGTACTTC. Amino acids: CASSLDRDQETQYF.

The V call is TRBV6-6, the J call TRBJ1-1, with a tentative D call TRBD1 (6 bases). Germline lookup yields CDR1 MNHNY and CDR2 SVGAGI (reference sequence). CDR3 length equals 14 residues. V was clipped by 8 bases and J by 4 bases, with 17 bases between them. The DNA for the CDR3 is TGTGCCAGCCACCCACCGGGGGCAGGCACTGAAGCTTTCTTT. Residues: CASHPPGAGTEAFF.

This chain joins TRBV19 and TRBJ2-3; 14 nucleotides agree with TRBD2. V gave up 6 bases and J gave up 4 bases; unmatched junction bases: 12. This CDR3 spans 18 amino acids. The germline V gene has CDR1 LNHDA and CDR2 SQIVND (reference sequence). The DNA for the CDR3 is TGTGCCAGTAGCTTCAGGTCGGGACTAGCGGGAGTCCCAGATACGCAGTATTTT. Translated, it gives CASSFRSGLAGVPDTQYF.

This rearrangement joins TRBV19 to TRBJ2-1; D is possibly TRBD2 (5 bases). The germline V gene has CDR1 LNHDA and CDR2 SQIVND (reference sequence). The CDR3 consists of 14 residues. Trimming took 3 bases from V and 9 from J, leaving 15 bases between them. The CDR3 reads CASSIAPDWSEQFF. In DNA, the CDR3 is TGTGCCAGTAGTATTGCCCCGGACTGGAGTGAGCAGTTCTTC. The variable domain in full, completed from reference TRBV19 and TRBJ2-1, reads DGGITQSPKYLFRKEGQNVTLSCEQNLNHDAMYWYRQDPGQGLRLIYYSQIVNDFQKGDIAEGYSVSREKKESFPLTVTSAQKNPTAFYLCASSIAPDWSEQFFGPGTRLTVL.